A single sample gave rise to the 14 T cell receptor beta chains below, sequenced in a study of T cell clones after liver transplantation. TCRdb keeps only in-frame clones here, not all; method: immunoSEQ multiplex PCR. The sample records tens of thousands of clones, 60% to 80% being singletons. The sample was CD4+ T cells from blood, taken before liver transplant. These receptors were obtained from a human donor who received a liver transplant.

This clone came up a few times. CDR3 sequence (DNA): TGCGCTACCAGACAGGGGGATAATTCACCCCTCCACTTT. Translated, it gives CATRQGDNSPLHF. The chain joins TRBV10-1 to TRBJ1-6; 9 bases fit TRBD1. Germline V gene lookup returns CDR1 WNHNN and CDR2 SYGVQD (reference sequence). CDR3 size: 13 residues.

The V call is TRBV30, the J call TRBJ2-2; 7 bases map to TRBD1. V trimming: 4 bases; J trimming: 6 bases; junction bases outside the gene matches: 8. The CDR3 sequence is 14 residues long. From germline, CDR1 is GTSNPN and CDR2 SVGIG (reference sequence). The CDR3 nucleotides read TGTGCCTGGAAACCGGGACAGCTGTCCGGGGAGCTGTTTTTT. Translating it yields CAWKPGQLSGELFF.

This clone has just one count. The chain carries TRBV4-1 and TRBJ1-1, with D unresolved. The CDR3 sequence is 14 residues long. Trimming cost V 0 bases and J 11 bases, with 16 bases left between them. The germline V gene has CDR1 MGHRA and CDR2 YSYEKL. The CDR3 reads CASSQDPRPQRAFF. CDR3 DNA: TGCGCCAGCAGCCAAGATCCCCGGCCGCAGCGCGCTTTCTTT.

The chain links TRBV7-9 to TRBJ2-1; 8 bases are a match to TRBD1. V lost 6 bases to trimming and J lost 5 bases; unmatched junction nucleotides: 18. CDR1 and CDR2 from the germline V gene are SEHNR and FQNEAQ (reference sequence). This CDR3 spans 18 amino acids. The CDR3 coding sequence is TGTGCCAGCAGGTTGACAGGGGCGGGAAAAGTTAAGGACAATGAGCAGTTCTTC. The encoded protein is CASRLTGAGKVKDNEQFF.

This rearrangement joins TRBV30 to TRBJ2-3; 11 nucleotides line up with TRBD2. Trimming removed 8 bases from V and 5 bases from J; junction bases left unmatched: 9. This CDR3 contains 14 residues. Per germline, CDR1 GTSNPN and CDR2 SVGIG (reference sequence). CDR3 DNA sequence: TGTGCCGGAGCTAGGCTAGCGGGGGGAGATACGCAGTATTTT. It is translated as CAGARLAGGDTQYF.

This clone was recorded once. The V gene is TRBV7-9, the J gene TRBJ2-3, with 12 bases lining up with TRBD2. The CDR3 is made up of 17 amino acids. CDR1 and CDR2 (germline): SEHNR, FQNEAQ (reference sequence). Losses at the gene ends were 2 bases for V and 6 bases for J; bases not matched to a gene: 9. The CDR3 reads CASSLRASGGGGDTQYF. DNA of the CDR3: TGTGCCAGCAGCTTAAGGGCTAGCGGGGGGGGCGGGGATACGCAGTATTTT.

The chain employs TRBV6-6 and TRBJ2-2; TRBD1 is a possible D gene (6 bases). The V gene lost 7 bases and the J gene lost 5 bases, with 20 bases spanning the gap. The germline CDR1 and CDR2 sequences are MNHNY and SVGAGI (reference sequence). This CDR3 has 16 residues. The CDR3 loop reads CASNGEGRGKTGELFF. The CDR3 nucleotides read TGTGCCAGCAATGGAGAGGGCAGGGGAAAAACCGGGGAGCTGTTTTTT.

This chain connects TRBV4-1 to TRBJ1-2; 11 bases map to TRBD1. In germline, CDR1 is MGHRA, CDR2 YSYEKL. The J segment lost 6 bases and the V segment lost 8 bases, leaving 2 bases of the junction unmatched. The CDR3 has 12 amino acids. The CDR3 reads CASWTGGNGYTF. The CDR3 coding sequence is TGCGCCAGCTGGACAGGGGGCAATGGCTACACCTTC.

This clone was counted only a few times. The J gene is TRBJ1-5, the V gene TRBV18; D is possibly TRBD1 (6 bases). The CDR3 contains 14 residues. Germline values: CDR1 KGHSH, CDR2 LQKENI. V lost 6 bases and J lost 3, with 12 bases in between. CDR3: CASSQGQLNQPQHF. The CDR3 nucleotides are TGTGCCAGCTCCCAAGGACAGCTCAATCAGCCCCAGCATTTT.

This clone was seen a single time. The chain carries TRBV10-3 and TRBJ2-1, with a tentative D call TRBD1 (6 bases). The CDR3 is 16 residues long. Trimming removed 3 bases at V and 4 bases at J, with 16 bases between. Germline V CDR1 and CDR2: ENHRY, SYGVKD. The CDR3 region has the DNA TGTGCCATCAGTGACCGGGACAAGCGACTTTACAATGAGCAGTTCTTC. Protein product: CAISDRDKRLYNEQFF.

This clone was detected a few times. CDR3 in DNA: TGTGCCAGCAGCTTGCTCGGGACAGGGCTTTCACCCCTCCACTTT. Protein product: CASSLLGTGLSPLHF. The chain recombines TRBV5-4 with TRBJ1-6, with 9 bases that match TRBD1. The CDR3 is 15 residues long. Germline V gene sequence: CDR1 SGHNT, CDR2 YYREEE (reference sequence). Unmatched junction bases numbered 5, after V lost 1 base and J lost 9 bases. Full variable domain (missing parts from reference TRBV5-4 and TRBJ1-6): ETGVTQSPTHLIKTRGQQVTLRCSSQSGHNTVSWYQQALGQGPQFIFQYYREEENGRGNFPPRFSGLQFPNYSSELNVNALELDDSALYLCASSLLGTGLSPLHFGNGTRLTVT.

The J gene is TRBJ1-3, the V gene TRBV7-6; TRBD1 matches 9 bases. The CDR3 has 16 residues. The ends lost 5 bases at V and 0 bases at J; junction bases unmatched: 5. Germline CDR1 is SGHVS and CDR2 is FNYEAQ. The DNA of the CDR3 is TGTGCCAGCAGCGCTGGACAGGGGAGCTCTGGAAACACCATATATTTT. Translated: CASSAGQGSSGNTIYF. The full variable domain, its missing parts supplied by reference TRBV7-6 and TRBJ1-3, is GAGVSQSPRYKVTKRGQDVALRCDPISGHVSLYWYRQALGQGPEFLTYFNYEAQQDKSGLPNDRFSAERPEGSISTLTIQRTEQRDSAMYRCASSAGQGSSGNTIYFGEGSWLTVV.

The V call is TRBV7-2, the J call TRBJ1-4; 9 bases match TRBD1. Germline V CDR1 and CDR2: SGHTA, FQGNSA. This CDR3 is built from 14 residues. V trimming: 3 bases; J trimming: 7 bases; junction bases outside the gene matches: 3. DNA for the CDR3: TGTGCCAGCAGCTTGGGACAGGGTGCTGAAAAACTGTTTTTT. Translating gives CASSLGQGAEKLFF.

The CDR3, as DNA: TGTGCCTCCTCAAACGGCGGGGGCACAGATACGCAGTATTTT. Residues: CASSNGGGTDTQYF. This chain uses TRBV30 with TRBJ2-3, with D possibly being TRBD2 (6 bases). V was clipped by 7 bases and J by 1 base, with 15 bases between them. Germline CDR1 GTSNPN, CDR2 SVGIG (reference sequence). CDR3 length: 14 residues.